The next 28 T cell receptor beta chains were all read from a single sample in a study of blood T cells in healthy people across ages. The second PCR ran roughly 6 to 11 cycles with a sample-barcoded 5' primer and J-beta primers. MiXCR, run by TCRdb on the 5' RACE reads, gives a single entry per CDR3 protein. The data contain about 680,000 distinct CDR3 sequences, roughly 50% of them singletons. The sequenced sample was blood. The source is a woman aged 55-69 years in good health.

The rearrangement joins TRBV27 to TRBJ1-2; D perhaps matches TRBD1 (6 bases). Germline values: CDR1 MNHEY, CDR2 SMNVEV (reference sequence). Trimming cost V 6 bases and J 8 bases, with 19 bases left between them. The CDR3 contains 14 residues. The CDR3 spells CASRGTRGAIGYTF. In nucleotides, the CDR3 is TGTGCCAGCAGGGGGACTAGGGGGGCGATCGGCTACACCTTC.

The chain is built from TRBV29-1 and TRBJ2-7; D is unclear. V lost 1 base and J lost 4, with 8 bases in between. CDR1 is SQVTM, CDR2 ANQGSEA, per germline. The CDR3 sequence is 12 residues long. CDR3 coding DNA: TGCAGCGTTGAAGCCGACGGGTACGAGCAGTACTTC. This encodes CSVEADGYEQYF.

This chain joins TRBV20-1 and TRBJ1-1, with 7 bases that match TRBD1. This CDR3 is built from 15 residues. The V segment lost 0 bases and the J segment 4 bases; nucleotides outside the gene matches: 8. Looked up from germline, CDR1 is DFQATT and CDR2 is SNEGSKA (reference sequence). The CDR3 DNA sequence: TGCAGTGCTAGAGACCCAAACACAGGGGCCACTGAAGCTTTCTTT. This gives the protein CSARDPNTGATEAFF.

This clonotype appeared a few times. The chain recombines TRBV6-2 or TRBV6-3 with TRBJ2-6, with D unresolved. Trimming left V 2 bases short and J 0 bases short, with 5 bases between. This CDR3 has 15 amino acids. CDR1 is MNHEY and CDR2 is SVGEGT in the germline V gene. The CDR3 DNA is TGTGCCAGCAGTTACAGGGACTCTGGGGCCAACGTCCTGACTTTC. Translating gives CASSYRDSGANVLTF.

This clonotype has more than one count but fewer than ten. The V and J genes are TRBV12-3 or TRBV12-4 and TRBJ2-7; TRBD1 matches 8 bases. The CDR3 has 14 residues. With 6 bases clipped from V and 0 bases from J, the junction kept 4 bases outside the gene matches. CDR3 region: CASSHTGGSYEQYF. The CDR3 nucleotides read TGTGCCAGCAGCCACACAGGGGGCTCCTACGAGCAGTACTTC.

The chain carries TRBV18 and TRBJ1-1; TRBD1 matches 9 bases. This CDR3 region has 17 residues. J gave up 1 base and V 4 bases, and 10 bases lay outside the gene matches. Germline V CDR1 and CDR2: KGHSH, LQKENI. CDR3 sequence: CASSLPGQGRSNTEAFF. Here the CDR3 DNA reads TGTGCCAGCTCACTGCCGGGACAGGGACGGTCGAACACTGAAGCTTTCTTT.

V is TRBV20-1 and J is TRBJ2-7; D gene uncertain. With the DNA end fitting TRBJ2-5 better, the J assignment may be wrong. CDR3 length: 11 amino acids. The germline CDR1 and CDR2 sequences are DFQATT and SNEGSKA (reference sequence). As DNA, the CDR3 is TGCAGTGCTAGAGAGGGCGAGACCCAGTACTTC. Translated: CSAREGETQYF.

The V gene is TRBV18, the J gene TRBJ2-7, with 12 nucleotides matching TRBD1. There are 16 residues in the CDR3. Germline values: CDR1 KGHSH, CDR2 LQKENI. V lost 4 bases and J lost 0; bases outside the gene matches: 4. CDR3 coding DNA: TGTGCCAGCTCACGAGGGACAGGGGGCAACTCCTACGAGCAGTACTTC. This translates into CASSRGTGGNSYEQYF.

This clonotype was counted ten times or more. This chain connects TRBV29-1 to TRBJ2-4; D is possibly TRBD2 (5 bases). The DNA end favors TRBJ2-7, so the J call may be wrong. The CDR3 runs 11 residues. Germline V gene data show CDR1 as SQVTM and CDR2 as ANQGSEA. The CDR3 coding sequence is TGCAGCGCTGGATGGACTCACGAGCAGTACTTC. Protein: CSAGWTHEQYF.

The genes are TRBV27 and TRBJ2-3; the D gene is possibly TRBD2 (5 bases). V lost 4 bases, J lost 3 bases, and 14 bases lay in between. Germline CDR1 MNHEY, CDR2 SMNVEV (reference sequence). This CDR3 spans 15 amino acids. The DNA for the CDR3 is TGTGCCAGCAGTTATGGGGTTAGCGTGACAGATACGCAGTATTTT. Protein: CASSYGVSVTDTQYF.

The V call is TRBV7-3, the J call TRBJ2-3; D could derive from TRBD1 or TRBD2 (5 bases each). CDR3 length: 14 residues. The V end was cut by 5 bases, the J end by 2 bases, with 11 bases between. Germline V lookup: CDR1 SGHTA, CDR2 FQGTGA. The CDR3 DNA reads TGTGCCAGCAGCGTAAGAGGGGTCACAGATACGCAGTATTTT. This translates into CASSVRGVTDTQYF.

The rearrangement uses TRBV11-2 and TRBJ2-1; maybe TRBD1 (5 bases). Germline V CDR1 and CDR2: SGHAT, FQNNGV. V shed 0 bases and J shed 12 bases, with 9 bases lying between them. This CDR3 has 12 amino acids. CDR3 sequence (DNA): TGTGCCAGCAGCTTAGAAGGGGCCTCGCAGTTCTTC. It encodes CASSLEGASQFF.

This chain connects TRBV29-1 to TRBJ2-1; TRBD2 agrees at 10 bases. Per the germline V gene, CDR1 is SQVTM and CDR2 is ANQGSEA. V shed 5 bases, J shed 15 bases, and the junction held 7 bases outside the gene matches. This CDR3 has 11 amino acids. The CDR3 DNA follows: TGCAGCGTTACAGCGGGAGGGCGGCTGTTCTTC. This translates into CSVTAGGRLFF.

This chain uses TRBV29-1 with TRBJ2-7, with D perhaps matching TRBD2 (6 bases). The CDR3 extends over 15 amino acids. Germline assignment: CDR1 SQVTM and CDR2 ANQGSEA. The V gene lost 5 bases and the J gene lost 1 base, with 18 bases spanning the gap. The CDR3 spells CSVKPAGGSSYEQYF. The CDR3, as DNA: TGCAGCGTTAAACCCGCTGGAGGGAGTTCCTACGAGCAGTACTTC.

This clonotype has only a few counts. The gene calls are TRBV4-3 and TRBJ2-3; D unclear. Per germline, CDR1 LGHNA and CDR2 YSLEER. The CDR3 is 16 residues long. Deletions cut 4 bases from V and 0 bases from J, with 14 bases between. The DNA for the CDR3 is TGCGCCAGCAGCCCGCACTACGGATTTAGCACAGATACGCAGTATTTT. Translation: CASSPHYGFSTDTQYF.

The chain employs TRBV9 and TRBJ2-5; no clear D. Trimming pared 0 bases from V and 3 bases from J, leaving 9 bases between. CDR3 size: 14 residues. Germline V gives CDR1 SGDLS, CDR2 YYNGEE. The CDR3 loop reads CASSVGDGKETQYF. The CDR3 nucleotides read TGTGCCAGCAGCGTAGGTGATGGGAAAGAGACCCAGTACTTC.

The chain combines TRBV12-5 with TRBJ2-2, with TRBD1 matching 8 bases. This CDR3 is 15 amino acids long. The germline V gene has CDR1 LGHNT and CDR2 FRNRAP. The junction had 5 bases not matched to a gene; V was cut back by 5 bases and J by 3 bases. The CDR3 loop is CASGPGGVDTGELFF. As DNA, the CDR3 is TGTGCTAGTGGTCCAGGGGGCGTCGACACCGGGGAGCTGTTTTTT.

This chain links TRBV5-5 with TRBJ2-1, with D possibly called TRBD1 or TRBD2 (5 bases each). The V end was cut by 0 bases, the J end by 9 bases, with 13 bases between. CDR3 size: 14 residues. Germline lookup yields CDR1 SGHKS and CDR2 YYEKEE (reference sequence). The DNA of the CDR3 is TGTGCCAGCAGCTTGGGGGACCCCCGGGGTGAGCAGTTCTTC. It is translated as CASSLGDPRGEQFF.

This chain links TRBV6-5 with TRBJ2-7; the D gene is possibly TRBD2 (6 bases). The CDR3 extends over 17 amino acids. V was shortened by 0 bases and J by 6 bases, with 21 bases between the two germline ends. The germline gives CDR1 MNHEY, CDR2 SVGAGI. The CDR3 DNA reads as TGTGCCAGCAGTTACTCTTTTTCTAGCGTGCGCGGGGCCGAGCAGTACTTC. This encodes CASSYSFSSVRGAEQYF.

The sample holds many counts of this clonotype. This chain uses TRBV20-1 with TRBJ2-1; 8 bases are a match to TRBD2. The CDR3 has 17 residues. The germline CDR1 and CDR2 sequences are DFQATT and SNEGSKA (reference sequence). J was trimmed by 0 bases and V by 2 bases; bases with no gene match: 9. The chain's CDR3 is CSARKIAGISSYNEQFF. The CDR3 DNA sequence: TGCAGTGCTAGAAAGATAGCGGGGATCAGCTCCTACAATGAGCAGTTCTTC.

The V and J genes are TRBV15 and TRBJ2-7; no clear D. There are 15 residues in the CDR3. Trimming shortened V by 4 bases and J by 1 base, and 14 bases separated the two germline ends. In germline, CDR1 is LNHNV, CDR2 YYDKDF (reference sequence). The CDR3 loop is CATSKRTDLSYEQYF. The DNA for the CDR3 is TGTGCCACCAGCAAGAGGACGGATCTATCCTACGAGCAGTACTTC.

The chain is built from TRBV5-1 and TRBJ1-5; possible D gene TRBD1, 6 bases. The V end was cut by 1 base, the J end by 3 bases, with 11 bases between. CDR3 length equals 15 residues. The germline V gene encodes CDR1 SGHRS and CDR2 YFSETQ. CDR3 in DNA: TGCGCCAGCAGCTTGTTTACAGGGAACAATCAGCCCCAGCATTTT. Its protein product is CASSLFTGNNQPQHF. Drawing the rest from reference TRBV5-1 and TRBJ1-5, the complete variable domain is KAGVTQTPRYLIKTRGQQVTLSCSPISGHRSVSWYQQTPGQGLQFLFEYFSETQRNKGNFPGRFSGRQFSNSRSEMNVSTLELGDSALYLCASSLFTGNNQPQHFGDGTRLSIL.

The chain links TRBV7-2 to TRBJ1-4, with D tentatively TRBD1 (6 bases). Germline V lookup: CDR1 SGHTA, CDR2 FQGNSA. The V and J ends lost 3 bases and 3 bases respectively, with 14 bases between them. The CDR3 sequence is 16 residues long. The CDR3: CASSFGTNPPNEKLFF. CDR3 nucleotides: TGTGCCAGCAGCTTCGGGACAAATCCGCCTAATGAAAAACTGTTTTTT.

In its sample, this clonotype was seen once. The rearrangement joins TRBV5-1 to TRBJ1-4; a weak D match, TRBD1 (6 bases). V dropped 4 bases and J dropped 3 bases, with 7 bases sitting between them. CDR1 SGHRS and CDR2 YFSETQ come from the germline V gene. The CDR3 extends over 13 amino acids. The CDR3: CASSQGSNEKLFF. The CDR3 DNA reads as TGCGCCAGCAGCCAGGGGTCTAATGAAAAACTGTTTTTT.

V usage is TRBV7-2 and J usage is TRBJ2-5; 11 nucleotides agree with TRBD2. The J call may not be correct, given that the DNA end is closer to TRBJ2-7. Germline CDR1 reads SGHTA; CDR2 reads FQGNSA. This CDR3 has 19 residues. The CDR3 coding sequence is TGTGCCAGCAGCTTAGTGGGTGGGCTAGCGGGAGGAAACTCCTACGAGCAGTACTTC. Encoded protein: CASSLVGGLAGGNSYEQYF.

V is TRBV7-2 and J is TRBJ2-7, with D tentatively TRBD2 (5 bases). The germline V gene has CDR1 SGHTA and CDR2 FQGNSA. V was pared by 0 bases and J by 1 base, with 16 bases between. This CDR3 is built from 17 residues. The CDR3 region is CASSLAPWTGKSYEQYF. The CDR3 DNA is TGTGCCAGCAGCTTAGCGCCATGGACTGGAAAATCCTACGAGCAGTACTTC.

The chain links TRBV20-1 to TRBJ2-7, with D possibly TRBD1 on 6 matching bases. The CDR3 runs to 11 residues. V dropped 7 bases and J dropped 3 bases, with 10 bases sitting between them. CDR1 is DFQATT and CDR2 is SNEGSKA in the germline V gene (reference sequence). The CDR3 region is CSVPDSYEQYF. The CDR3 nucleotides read TGCAGTGTCCCGGACAGCTACGAGCAGTACTTC.

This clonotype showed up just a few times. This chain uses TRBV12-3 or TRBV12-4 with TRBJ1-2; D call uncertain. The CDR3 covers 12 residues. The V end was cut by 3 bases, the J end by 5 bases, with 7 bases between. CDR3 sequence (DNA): TGTGCCAGCAGTTTCCCCGCTTATGGCTACACCTTC. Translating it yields CASSFPAYGYTF.